This TCR beta chain was captured in a study of shared clonotypes between healthy human individuals. About this clone itself: Its specificity is unknown. Other DNA sequences within the sample encode an identical CDR3.

General study findings and limits: In this cohort, only blood was sampled, and tissue repertoires likely differ.

V was trimmed by 3 bases and J by 3 bases, leaving 9 bases between them. The CDR3 spans 14 residues. Germline V CDR1 and CDR2: LNHDA, SQIVND (reference sequence). Sequenced by immunoSEQ multiplex PCR; TCRdb stores in-frame clones only, minus some. The profile covers 550,000 to 800,000 clones, with roughly 87% appearing a single time and 34% taken by the ten largest. Specimen: memory CD8+ T cells from PBMCs. Subset in this sample: CD45RO+ cells pooled with CCR7-negative TemRA cells. The rearrangement joins TRBV19 to TRBJ1-5; D perhaps matches TRBD1 (5 bases). The origin of this receptor is a man younger than 35 in good health. Some clones in this sample may be carry-over from other donors' samples. Written as DNA, the CDR3 is TGTGCCAGTAGTATCCGGGACTCCAATCAGCCCCAGCATTTT. Amino acid sequence: CASSIRDSNQPQHF.